The clone carrying this T cell receptor (beta chain) has just a few counts. What it binds is unknown. These data are taken from a study of CD8+CD57+ T cells in acquired aplastic anemia. Study details: Across the sorted CD4+ and CD8+ cells, DNA amounts averaged about 3.1 ug. Healthy-donor CD4+ cells averaged about 10 million reads.

CDR3 length equals 13 residues. V was pared by 4 bases and J by 0 bases, with 9 bases between. Germline V gene lookup returns CDR1 SQVTM and CDR2 ANQGSEA. Both TCR beta VDJ combination and CDR3 sequence profiling were carried out. Genomic DNA was the template for this profiling. TCRdb used MiXCR to reprocess the reads, holding one entry per CDR3 protein. The sample holds fewer than 200,000 distinct CDR3 sequences, about 48% seen once. Study observations and caveats: Simpson's diversity of CD8+ cells was not significantly different in patients compared with controls. Researchers report that twenty-nine CD8+ CDR3 sequences appeared in both patients and controls.

This rearrangement joins TRBV29-1 to TRBJ1-1; no clear D. Material for sequencing was sorted CD4+, CD8+, or CD8+CD57+ T cells (not recorded which) from PBMCs. This sequence was found in a human donor in good health. The CDR3 DNA sequence: TGCAGCGTTGTACAACAGATGAACACTGAAGCTTTCTTT. It encodes CSVVQQMNTEAFF.